Shown below are 8 T cell receptor beta chains from a single sample sequenced in a study of cytomegalovirus exposure and HLA in healthy donors. The PCR used 60 Vbeta and 13 Jbeta primers. TCRdb keeps only in-frame clones here, not all; method: immunoSEQ multiplex PCR. The listing records over 150,000 clones. Sequenced material: PBMCs. These receptors all come from a boy younger than 18 in good health and CMV-seronegative.

CDR3 protein: CASGPGVNTEAFF. In DNA form, the CDR3 reads TGTGCCAGCGGACCGGGGGTGAACACTGAAGCTTTCTTT. The chain employs TRBV11-3 and TRBJ1-1, with a tentative D call TRBD1 (5 bases). This CDR3 spans 13 amino acids. Germline loops: CDR1 SGHNT, CDR2 YENEEA. V lost 8 bases to trimming and J lost 0 bases, with 10 bases between them.

The genes are TRBV2 and TRBJ1-6; TRBD1 agrees at 7 bases. Germline V CDR1 and CDR2: SNHLY, FYNNEI. V gave up 7 bases and J gave up 0 bases; unmatched junction bases: 3. The CDR3 has 15 amino acids. CDR3 in amino acids: CASTGDSSYNSPLHF. The CDR3 DNA follows: TGTGCCAGCACCGGGGACAGCTCCTATAATTCACCCCTCCACTTT.

The rearrangement links TRBV7-9 to TRBJ2-5; TRBD2 might be the D (6 bases). Deletions cut 2 bases from V and 4 bases from J, with 8 bases between. The CDR3 runs 13 residues. Germline lookup yields CDR1 SEHNR and CDR2 FQNEAQ (reference sequence). As DNA, the CDR3 is TGTGCCAGCAGCTTACTCGGGGGAGAGACCCAGTACTTC. It yields the protein CASSLLGGETQYF.

The V and J genes are TRBV28 and TRBJ1-1, with 9 bases aligning to TRBD1. Germline CDR1 is MDHEN and CDR2 is SYDVKM. The V and J ends lost 5 bases and 5 bases, in that order; junction bases with no gene match: 9. The CDR3 contains 15 residues. The CDR3 nucleotides read TGTGCCAGCAGTCGGGACAGGGAGAAGGGGACTGAAGCTTTCTTT. This translates into CASSRDREKGTEAFF.

This chain uses TRBV9 with TRBJ2-5; 7 bases map to TRBD1. The J call is doubtful: the DNA matches TRBJ2-7 better. Germline V gene data show CDR1 as SGDLS and CDR2 as YYNGEE. The CDR3 loop spans 14 amino acids. CDR3 in DNA: TGTGCCAGCAGCCCCCGGGACAGCTCCTACGAGCAGTACTTC. Its translation is CASSPRDSSYEQYF.

The chain joins TRBV6-1 to TRBJ1-2; the match to TRBD1 covers 10 bases. V dropped 6 bases and J dropped 4; count of bases not matched to a gene: 2. Germline values: CDR1 MNHNS, CDR2 SASEGT. There are 13 residues in the CDR3. This CDR3 is CASRRDRGYGYTF. The DNA for the CDR3 is TGTGCCAGCAGACGGGACAGGGGCTATGGCTACACCTTC.

This rearrangement joins TRBV30 to TRBJ2-2; perhaps TRBD1 as D (5 bases). V was clipped by 3 bases and J by 0 bases, with 11 bases between them. This CDR3 is built from 15 residues. Germline-derived CDR1 and CDR2 are GTSNPN and SVGIG (reference sequence). The CDR3 region has the DNA TGTGCCTGGAGGGATAGACAGACGAACACCGGGGAGCTGTTTTTT. It is translated as CAWRDRQTNTGELFF.

This sequence joins TRBV15 and TRBJ1-1; D remains ambiguous. The V gene's germline CDR1 is LNHNV and CDR2 YYDKDF (reference sequence). V was clipped by 5 bases and J by 4 bases, with 8 bases between them. This CDR3 comprises 12 residues. The CDR3 loop is CATSVEGTEAFF. In nucleotides, the CDR3 is TGTGCCACCAGCGTAGAGGGCACTGAAGCTTTCTTT.